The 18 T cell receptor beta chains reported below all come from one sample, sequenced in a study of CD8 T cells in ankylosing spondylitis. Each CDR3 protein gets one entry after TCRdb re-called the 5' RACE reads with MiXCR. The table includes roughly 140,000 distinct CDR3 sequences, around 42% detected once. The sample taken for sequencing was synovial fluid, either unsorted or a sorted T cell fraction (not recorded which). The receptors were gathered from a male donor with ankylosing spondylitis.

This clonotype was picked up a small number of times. CDR3 in DNA: TGTGCCAGTAGTCCAGACGGGACAGGGGTCCCTGAAGCTTTCTTT. The encoded protein is CASSPDGTGVPEAFF. The rearrangement joins TRBV19 to TRBJ1-1, with TRBD1 identical over 10 bases. CDR3 length: 15 amino acids. V shed 5 bases, J shed 6 bases, and the junction held 9 bases outside the gene matches. Germline V gene data show CDR1 as LNHDA and CDR2 as SQIVND (reference sequence). The whole variable domain, filled in from reference TRBV19 and TRBJ1-1, reads DGGITQSPKYLFRKEGQNVTLSCEQNLNHDAMYWYRQDPGQGLRLIYYSQIVNDFQKGDIAEGYSVSREKKESFPLTVTSAQKNPTAFYLCASSPDGTGVPEAFFGQGTRLTVV.

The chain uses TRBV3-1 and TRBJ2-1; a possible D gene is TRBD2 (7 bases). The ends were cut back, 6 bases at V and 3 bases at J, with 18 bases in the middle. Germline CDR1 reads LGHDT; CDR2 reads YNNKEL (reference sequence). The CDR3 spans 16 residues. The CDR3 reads CASSPPGGGLYNEQFF. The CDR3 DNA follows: TGTGCCAGCAGTCCCCCTGGCGGGGGCCTCTACAATGAGCAGTTCTTC.

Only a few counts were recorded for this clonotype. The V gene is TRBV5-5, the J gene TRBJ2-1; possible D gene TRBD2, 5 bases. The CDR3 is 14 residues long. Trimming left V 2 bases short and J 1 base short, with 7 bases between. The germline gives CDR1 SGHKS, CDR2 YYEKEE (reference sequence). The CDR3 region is CASSLRGSYNEQFF. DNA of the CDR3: TGTGCCAGCAGCTTACGGGGATCCTACAATGAGCAGTTCTTC.

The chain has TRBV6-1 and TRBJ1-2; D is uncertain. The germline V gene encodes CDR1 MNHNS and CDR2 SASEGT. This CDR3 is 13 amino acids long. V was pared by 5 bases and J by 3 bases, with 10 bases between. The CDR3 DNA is TGTGCCAGCAGTCATGGACGGTACTATGGCTACACCTTC. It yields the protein CASSHGRYYGYTF.

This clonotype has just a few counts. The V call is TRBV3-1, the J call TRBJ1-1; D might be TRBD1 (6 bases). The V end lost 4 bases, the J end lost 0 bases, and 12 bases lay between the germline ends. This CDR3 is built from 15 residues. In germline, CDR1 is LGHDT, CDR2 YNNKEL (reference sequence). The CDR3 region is CASSPGDFMNTEAFF. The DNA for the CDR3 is TGTGCCAGCAGCCCAGGGGACTTCATGAACACTGAAGCTTTCTTT. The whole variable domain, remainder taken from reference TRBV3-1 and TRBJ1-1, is DTAVSQTPKYLVTQMGNDKSIKCEQNLGHDTMYWYKQDSKKFLKIMFSYNNKELIINETVPNRFSPKSPDKAHLNLHINSLELGDSAVYFCASSPGDFMNTEAFFGQGTRLTVV.

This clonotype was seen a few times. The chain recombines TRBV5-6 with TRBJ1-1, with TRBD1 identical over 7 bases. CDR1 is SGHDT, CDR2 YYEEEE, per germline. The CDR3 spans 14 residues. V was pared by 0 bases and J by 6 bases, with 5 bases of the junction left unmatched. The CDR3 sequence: CASSLGQGDAEAFF. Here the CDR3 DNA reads TGTGCCAGCAGCTTGGGGCAGGGGGACGCTGAAGCTTTCTTT.

This CDR3 is CASSPRSGTSYEQYF. CDR3 bases: TGTGCCAGCTCACCACGGAGCGGGACCTCCTACGAGCAGTACTTC. The chain uses TRBV18 and TRBJ2-7; 7 bases align to TRBD2. The CDR3 sequence is 15 residues long. Germline V lookup: CDR1 KGHSH, CDR2 LQKENI. V trimming: 1 base; J trimming: 0 bases; junction bases outside the gene matches: 3.

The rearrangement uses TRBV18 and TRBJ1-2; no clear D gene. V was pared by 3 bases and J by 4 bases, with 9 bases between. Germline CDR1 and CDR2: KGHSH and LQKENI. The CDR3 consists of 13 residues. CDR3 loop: CASSPPGGYGYTF. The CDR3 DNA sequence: TGTGCCAGCTCACCCCCGGGTGGCTATGGCTACACCTTC.

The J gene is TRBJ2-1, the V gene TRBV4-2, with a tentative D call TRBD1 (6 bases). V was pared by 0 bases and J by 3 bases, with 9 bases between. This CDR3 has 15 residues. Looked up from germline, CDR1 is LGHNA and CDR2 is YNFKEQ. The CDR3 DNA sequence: TGTGCCAGCAGCCAAGATCCGGGACACTACAATGAGCAGTTCTTC. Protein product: CASSQDPGHYNEQFF.

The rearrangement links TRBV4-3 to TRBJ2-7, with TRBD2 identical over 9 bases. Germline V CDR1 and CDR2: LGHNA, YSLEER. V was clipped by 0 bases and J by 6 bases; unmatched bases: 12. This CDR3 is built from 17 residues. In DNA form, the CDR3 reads TGCGCCAGCAGCCAAGATTGGGGTAGCGGGAGAATGGGCGAGCAGTACTTC. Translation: CASSQDWGSGRMGEQYF.

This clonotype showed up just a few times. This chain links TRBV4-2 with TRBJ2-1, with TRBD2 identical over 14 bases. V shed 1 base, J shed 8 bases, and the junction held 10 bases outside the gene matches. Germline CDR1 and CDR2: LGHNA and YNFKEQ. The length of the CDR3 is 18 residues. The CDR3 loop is CASSQGTSGGILIHEQFF. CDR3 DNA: TGTGCCAGCAGCCAAGGGACTAGCGGGGGGATCCTTATTCATGAGCAGTTCTTC.

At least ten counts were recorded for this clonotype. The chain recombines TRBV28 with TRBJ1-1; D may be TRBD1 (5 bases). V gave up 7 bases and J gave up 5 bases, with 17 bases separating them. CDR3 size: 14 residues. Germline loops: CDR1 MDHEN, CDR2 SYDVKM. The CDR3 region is CASTQRQGWTEAFF. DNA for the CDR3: TGTGCCAGCACCCAACGCCAGGGATGGACTGAAGCTTTCTTT.

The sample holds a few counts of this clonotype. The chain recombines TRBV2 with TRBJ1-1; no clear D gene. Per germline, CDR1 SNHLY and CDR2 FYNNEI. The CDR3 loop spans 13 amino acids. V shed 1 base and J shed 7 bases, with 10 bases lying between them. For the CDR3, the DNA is TGTGCCAGCAGTGAAGGGGGTATCGTTGAAGCTTTCTTT. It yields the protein CASSEGGIVEAFF.

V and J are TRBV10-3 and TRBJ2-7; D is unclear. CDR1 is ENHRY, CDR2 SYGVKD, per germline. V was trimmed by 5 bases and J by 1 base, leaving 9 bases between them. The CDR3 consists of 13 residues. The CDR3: CAISWALSYEQYF. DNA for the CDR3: TGTGCCATCAGTTGGGCTCTATCCTACGAGCAGTACTTC.

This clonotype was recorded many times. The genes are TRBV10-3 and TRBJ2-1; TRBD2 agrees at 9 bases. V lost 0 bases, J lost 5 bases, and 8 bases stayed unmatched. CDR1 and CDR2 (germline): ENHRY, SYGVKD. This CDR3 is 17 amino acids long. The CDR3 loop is CAISESHSGGNNNEQFF. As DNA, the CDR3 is TGTGCCATCAGTGAGTCGCATAGCGGGGGAAACAACAATGAGCAGTTCTTC.

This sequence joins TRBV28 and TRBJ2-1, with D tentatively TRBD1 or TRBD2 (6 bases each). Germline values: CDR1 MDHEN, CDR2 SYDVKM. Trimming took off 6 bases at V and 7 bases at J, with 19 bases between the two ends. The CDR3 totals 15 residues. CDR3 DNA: TGTGCCAGCAGCTCAGGGGCGGGATGGGGGAATGAGCAGTTCTTC. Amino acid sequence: CASSSGAGWGNEQFF.

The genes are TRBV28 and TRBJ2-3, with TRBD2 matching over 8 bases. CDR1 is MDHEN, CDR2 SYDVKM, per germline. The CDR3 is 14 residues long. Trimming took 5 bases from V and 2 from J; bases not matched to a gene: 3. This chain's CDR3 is CASSGGLATDTQYF. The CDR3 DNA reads TGTGCCAGCAGTGGTGGACTAGCCACAGATACGCAGTATTTT.

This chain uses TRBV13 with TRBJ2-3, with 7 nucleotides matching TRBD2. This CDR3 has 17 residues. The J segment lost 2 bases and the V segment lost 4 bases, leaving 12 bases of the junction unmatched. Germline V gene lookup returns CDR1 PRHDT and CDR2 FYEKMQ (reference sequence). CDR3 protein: CASSSSLAVTSTDTQYF. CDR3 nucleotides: TGTGCCAGCAGCTCTAGCCTAGCGGTCACCTCCACAGATACGCAGTATTTT.